Shown below are 28 T cell receptor beta chains from a single sample sequenced in a study of cytomegalovirus exposure and HLA in healthy donors. It was with 60 Vbeta and 13 Jbeta primers that the PCR ran. The data were produced by immunoSEQ multiplex PCR, yet TCRdb's version contains in-frame clones alone and is incomplete. The sample includes 200,000 to 250,000 clones, 76% of them seen just once. The sequencing input was PBMCs. The receptors were gathered from a man between 18 and 35 years old in good health and CMV-seronegative.

With regard to this clone: The identical CDR3 is also encoded by other nucleotide sequences in the sample. The chain recombines TRBV7-9 with TRBJ2-6, with D hard to call. Trimming took 2 bases from V and 4 from J, leaving 6 bases between them. CDR1 and CDR2 from the germline V gene are SEHNR and FQNEAQ (reference sequence). The CDR3 is 14 amino acids. In nucleotides, the CDR3 is TGTGCCAGCAGCTTATCGTCGGGGGCCAACGTCCTGACTTTC. Translation gives CASSLSSGANVLTF. The full variable domain, in which reference TRBV7-9 and TRBJ2-6 provide the parts outside the CDR3, is DTGVSQNPRHKITKRGQNVTFRCDPISEHNRLYWYRQTLGQGPEFLTYFQNEAQLEKSRLLSDRFSAERPKGSFSTLEIQRTEQGDSAMYLCASSLSSGANVLTFGAGSRLTVL.

This clone has just a few counts. The rearrangement uses TRBV28 and TRBJ1-1; weak D call: TRBD1 (6 bases). The CDR3 contains 11 residues. The germline gives CDR1 MDHEN, CDR2 SYDVKM. With 6 bases removed from V and 4 bases from J, the gap between germline ends came to 6 bases. CDR3: CASRQGTEAFF. The CDR3 DNA reads as TGTGCCAGCAGACAGGGCACTGAAGCTTTCTTT.

As for this clone: The same CDR3 arises from other DNA sequences in this sample as well. Written as DNA, the CDR3 is TGTGCCAGCAGCGTAGGCGGGAGCTACAATGAGCAGTTCTTC. It encodes CASSVGGSYNEQFF. The chain is built from TRBV9 and TRBJ2-1; 7 bases match TRBD2. Germline CDR1 reads SGDLS; CDR2 reads YYNGEE. After removal of 0 bases from V and 3 bases from J, the junction contained 0 bases not matched to a gene. The CDR3 extends over 14 amino acids.

This clone appeared a single time. The chain couples TRBV21-1 to TRBJ2-7; the D call in the table, TRBD1, was not verified against the DNA. TRBV21-1 is labeled a pseudogene. The CDR3 covers 16 residues. The CDR3 protein is CASSSRTGKVSGEQYF. The CDR3 DNA reads as TGTGCCAGCAGCTCTCGGACAGGGAAAGTTTCGGGGGAGCAGTACTTC.

This chain connects TRBV30 to TRBJ1-5, with 8 positions matching TRBD1. Germline assignment: CDR1 GTSNPN and CDR2 SVGIG (reference sequence). This CDR3 region has 17 residues. V lost 3 bases to trimming and J lost 1 base; unmatched junction nucleotides: 11. CDR3 DNA: TGTGCCTGGAGGATTGCAGGGGGCTCGGCGAGCAATCAGCCCCAGCATTTT. Protein: CAWRIAGGSASNQPQHF.

The rearrangement uses TRBV19 and TRBJ2-5; 13 bases are a match to TRBD2. Trimming removed 6 bases from V and 5 bases from J; junction bases left unmatched: 3. The CDR3 runs 14 residues. Germline CDR1 and CDR2: LNHDA and SQIVND (reference sequence). Written as DNA, the CDR3 is TGTGCCAGTAGGACTAGCGGGAGGACGGAGACCCAGTACTTC. Protein product: CASRTSGRTETQYF.

The chain couples TRBV19 to TRBJ2-5, with no clear D. The length of the CDR3 is 15 residues. The ends were cut back, 5 bases at V and 0 bases at J, with 13 bases in the middle. The germline gives CDR1 LNHDA, CDR2 SQIVND (reference sequence). CDR3 sequence reads: CASSAYSLYQETQYF. The CDR3 DNA reads as TGTGCCAGTAGTGCGTACTCCCTGTACCAAGAGACCCAGTACTTC. Variable domain in full (rest from reference TRBV19 and TRBJ2-5): DGGITQSPKYLFRKEGQNVTLSCEQNLNHDAMYWYRQDPGQGLRLIYYSQIVNDFQKGDIAEGYSVSREKKESFPLTVTSAQKNPTAFYLCASSAYSLYQETQYFGPGTRLLVL.

This clone was found a few times. This rearrangement joins TRBV18 to TRBJ1-5; D is unresolved. The CDR3 contains 12 residues. CDR1 and CDR2 (germline): KGHSH, LQKENI. The V gene lost 4 bases and the J gene lost 7 bases, with 8 bases spanning the gap. The CDR3 DNA reads TGTGCCAGCTCACTAGCTAGCCAGCCCCAGCATTTT. Protein product: CASSLASQPQHF. The whole variable domain, filled in from reference TRBV18 and TRBJ1-5, reads NAGVMQNPRHLVRRRGQEARLRCSPMKGHSHVYWYRQLPEEGLKFMVYLQKENIIDESGMPKERFSAEFPKEGPSILRIQQVVRGDSAAYFCASSLASQPQHFGDGTRLSIL.

The CDR3: CASSPPGANSGNTIYF. The CDR3 DNA sequence: TGTGCCAGCTCACCACCGGGCGCGAACTCTGGAAACACCATATATTTT. The chain couples TRBV18 to TRBJ1-3; D remains ambiguous. Between the trimmed V and J ends, which lost 0 bases and 0 bases, there was a span of 9 bases. Germline CDR1 reads KGHSH; CDR2 reads LQKENI. The CDR3 consists of 16 residues.

This rearrangement joins TRBV4-1 to TRBJ2-5; weak D call: TRBD2 (5 bases). The CDR3 runs to 14 residues. V was trimmed by 1 base and J by 1 base, leaving 7 bases between them. In germline, CDR1 is MGHRA, CDR2 YSYEKL. The CDR3 DNA follows: TGCGCCAGCAGCCAAGGAGGGATCCAAGAGACCCAGTACTTC. Protein sequence: CASSQGGIQETQYF.

This sequence joins TRBV30 and TRBJ1-1, with D possibly being TRBD1 (5 bases). Germline CDR1 reads GTSNPN; CDR2 reads SVGIG (reference sequence). The CDR3 is made up of 11 amino acids. With 3 bases removed from V and 6 bases from J, the gap between germline ends came to 8 bases. CDR3 in amino acids: CAWRRGAEAFF. The CDR3 bases are TGTGCCTGGAGGCGGGGGGCTGAAGCTTTCTTT.

The chain uses TRBV6-5 and TRBJ2-7, with D maybe TRBD1 (5 bases). Trimming left V 0 bases short and J 3 bases short, with 12 bases between. Per germline, CDR1 MNHEY and CDR2 SVGAGI. This CDR3 contains 15 residues. Written as DNA, the CDR3 is TGTGCCAGCAGTTACTCGAAAAGGACAATCTACGAGCAGTACTTC. Its protein is CASSYSKRTIYEQYF.

The chain uses TRBV19 and TRBJ2-1; a possible D gene is TRBD2 (5 bases). The CDR3 is 14 amino acids. Per the germline V gene, CDR1 is LNHDA and CDR2 is SQIVND (reference sequence). The germline V and J ends were trimmed by 9 bases and 9 bases, with 21 bases remaining between them. This CDR3 is CASGWTGPRPEQFF. CDR3 coding DNA: TGTGCCAGCGGGTGGACTGGGCCACGGCCTGAGCAGTTCTTC.

This clone occurred a few times. The rearrangement links TRBV5-4 to TRBJ2-6; D is perhaps TRBD1 (6 bases). The CDR3 extends over 16 amino acids. Germline CDR1 reads SGHNT; CDR2 reads YYREEE (reference sequence). Trimming took 2 bases from V and 0 from J, leaving 9 bases between them. CDR3 sequence reads: CASSFNRVSGANVLTF. DNA of the CDR3: TGTGCCAGCAGCTTCAACAGGGTCTCTGGGGCCAACGTCCTGACTTTC.

V gene TRBV2 combines with J gene TRBJ2-2; D may be TRBD2 (5 bases). This CDR3 is 18 amino acids long. Germline V gene data show CDR1 as SNHLY and CDR2 as FYNNEI. V was clipped by 1 base and J by 4 bases, with 19 bases between them. The CDR3 DNA sequence: TGTGCCAGCAGTGAAGAAGGGTCCTTGGGTGGAGGCACCGGGGAGCTGTTTTTT. It encodes CASSEEGSLGGGTGELFF.

This clone appeared once. This sequence joins TRBV7-9 and TRBJ2-1, with 8 bases lining up with TRBD2. The junction had 11 bases not matched to a gene; V was cut back by 4 bases and J by 6 bases. Per the germline V gene, CDR1 is SEHNR and CDR2 is FQNEAQ (reference sequence). CDR3 length: 16 residues. This CDR3 is CASSSLAGRNRNEQFF. CDR3 bases: TGTGCCAGCAGCTCCCTAGCGGGCCGCAATCGCAATGAGCAGTTCTTC.

This clone came up a few times. The chain joins TRBV5-1 to TRBJ2-7; TRBD2 agrees at 12 bases. Germline CDR1 reads SGHRS; CDR2 reads YFSETQ. Losses at the gene ends were 4 bases for V and 3 bases for J; bases not matched to a gene: 5. The CDR3 is 15 amino acids. The CDR3 is CASSPWTSGIYEQYF. The CDR3 DNA is TGCGCCAGCAGCCCTTGGACTAGCGGGATCTACGAGCAGTACTTC.

The rearrangement uses TRBV14 and TRBJ2-5; a weak D match, TRBD2 (6 bases). Trimming pared 4 bases from V and 5 bases from J, leaving 11 bases between. Germline lookup yields CDR1 SGHDN and CDR2 FVKESK. The CDR3 runs to 13 residues. CDR3 bases: TGTGCCAGCAGCCGGGACTTCGCGGAGACCCAGTACTTC. Its protein product is CASSRDFAETQYF.

In regard to this clone: One end of the junction varies from germline; a read error may be responsible. V is TRBV9 and J is TRBJ2-1; 14 nucleotides line up with TRBD2. CDR3 size: 15 residues. The germline gives CDR1 SGDLS, CDR2 YYNGEE. The CDR3 region has the DNA TGTGCCAACAGCAGCGGGACTAGCGGGAGTAATGAGCAGTTCTTC. Protein sequence: CANSSGTSGSNEQFF.

The sample holds a few counts of this clone. V and J are TRBV6-6 and TRBJ1-1, with D possibly matching TRBD1 (5 bases). The V end was cut by 4 bases, the J end by 8 bases, with 11 bases between. The CDR3 runs 12 residues. Germline lookup yields CDR1 MNHNY and CDR2 SVGAGI (reference sequence). CDR3 coding DNA: TGTGCCAGCAGTTCGTCAGGGCTAGAAGCTTTCTTT. Protein product: CASSSSGLEAFF.

The CDR3 reads CASSGTNRVPNTGELFF. The CDR3 DNA reads as TGTGCCAGCAGCGGTACGAACAGGGTGCCAAACACCGGGGAGCTGTTTTTT. V gene TRBV21-1 combines with J gene TRBJ2-2; TRBD1 is the table's D call and was not checked against the DNA. TRBV21-1 is flagged as a pseudogene. The CDR3 length is 17 residues.

The chain couples TRBV6-6 to TRBJ1-5; D remains unclear. This CDR3 is 15 amino acids long. Germline values: CDR1 MNHNY, CDR2 SVGAGI (reference sequence). V was pared by 2 bases and J by 0 bases, with 8 bases between. CDR3 sequence: CASSYIPDSNQPQHF. CDR3 bases: TGTGCCAGCAGTTACATTCCAGATAGCAATCAGCCCCAGCATTTT.

This clone was seen more than once but under ten times. The V and J genes are TRBV7-9 and TRBJ1-1; D unresolved. The CDR3 length is 15 residues. V dropped 6 bases and J dropped 9 bases, with 23 bases sitting between them. Germline CDR1 SEHNR, CDR2 FQNEAQ (reference sequence). The CDR3 here is CASSSLNRGGSQAFF. The CDR3 DNA follows: TGTGCCAGCAGTTCTCTTAATCGGGGAGGGAGTCAAGCTTTCTTT.

This clone was recorded once. The V call is TRBV5-1, the J call TRBJ1-4, with 10 bases fitting TRBD1. Germline V gives CDR1 SGHRS, CDR2 YFSETQ. The CDR3 loop spans 15 amino acids. The V and J ends lost 4 bases and 4 bases, in that order; junction bases with no gene match: 4. The CDR3 loop is CASSPWTGGNEKLFF. CDR3 in DNA: TGCGCCAGCAGCCCCTGGACAGGGGGTAATGAAAAACTGTTTTTT.

The rearrangement uses TRBV4-2 and TRBJ2-7, with TRBD1 matching 7 bases. This CDR3 region has 15 residues. Losses at the gene ends were 1 base for V and 1 base for J; bases not matched to a gene: 4. Germline V gene data show CDR1 as LGHNA and CDR2 as YNFKEQ. CDR3 in DNA: TGTGCCAGCAGCCAAGTGACAGGGTCATCCTACGAGCAGTACTTC. Translation: CASSQVTGSSYEQYF.

This clone was seen only a few times. This chain joins TRBV29-1 and TRBJ1-5, with 9 bases that match TRBD1. Per the germline V gene, CDR1 is SQVTM and CDR2 is ANQGSEA. After removal of 5 bases from V and 6 bases from J, the junction contained 8 bases not matched to a gene. This CDR3 is 14 amino acids long. DNA of the CDR3: TGCAGCGTTCTTGGACAGGGGAGTGGTCAGCCCCAGCATTTT. It yields the protein CSVLGQGSGQPQHF.

V and J are TRBV30 and TRBJ1-4; D is uncertain. Germline CDR1 and CDR2: GTSNPN and SVGIG (reference sequence). The CDR3 contains 12 residues. Trimming took off 2 bases at V and 1 base at J, with 2 bases between the two ends. In DNA, the CDR3 is TGTGCCTGGAGTCTAACTAATGAAAAACTGTTTTTT. Residues: CAWSLTNEKLFF.

This clone was counted a single time. The chain carries TRBV11-1 and TRBJ2-1; D is possibly TRBD1 (6 bases). The CDR3 runs to 12 residues. CDR1 SGHAT and CDR2 FQDESV come from the germline V gene (reference sequence). With 6 bases removed from V and 8 bases from J, the gap between germline ends came to 11 bases. The CDR3 sequence: CASRSRGDEQFF. CDR3 bases: TGTGCCAGCAGATCCAGGGGCGATGAGCAGTTCTTC.